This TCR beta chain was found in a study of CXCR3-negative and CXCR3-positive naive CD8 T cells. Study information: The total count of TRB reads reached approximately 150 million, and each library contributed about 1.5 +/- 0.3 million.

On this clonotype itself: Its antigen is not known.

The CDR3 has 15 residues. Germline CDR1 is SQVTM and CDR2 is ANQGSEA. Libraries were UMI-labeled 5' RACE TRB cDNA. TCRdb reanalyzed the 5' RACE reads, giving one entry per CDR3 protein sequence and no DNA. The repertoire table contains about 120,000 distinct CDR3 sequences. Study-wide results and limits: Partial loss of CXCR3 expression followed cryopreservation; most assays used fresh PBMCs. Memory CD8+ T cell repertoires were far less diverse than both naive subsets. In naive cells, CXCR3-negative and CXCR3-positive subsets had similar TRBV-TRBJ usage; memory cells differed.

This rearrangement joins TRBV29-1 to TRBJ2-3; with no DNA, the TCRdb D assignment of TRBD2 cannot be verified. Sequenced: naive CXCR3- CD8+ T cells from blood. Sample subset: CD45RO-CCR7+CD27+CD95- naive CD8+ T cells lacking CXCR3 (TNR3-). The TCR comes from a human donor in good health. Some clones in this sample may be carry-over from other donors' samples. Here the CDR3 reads CSVDQRGSYTDTQYF.